This T cell receptor beta chain originates from a study of cytomegalovirus exposure and HLA in healthy donors. This clone has a handful of counts. The CDR3 totals 14 residues. The germline V gene has CDR1 KGHSH and CDR2 LQKENI. V was clipped by 3 bases and J by 6 bases, with 12 bases between them. Profiling relied on immunoSEQ multiplex PCR, and the TCRdb table lists in-frame clones only, not all of them. Of 300,000 to 450,000 clones listed, more than 80% are singletons. The material sequenced was PBMCs. This clonotype originated in a woman between 18 and 29 years old in good health and CMV-seronegative. This sequence joins TRBV18 and TRBJ1-5; perhaps TRBD1 as D (5 bases). CDR3 nucleotide sequence: TGTGCCAGCTCACCCGCAGGGCCCCCTCAGCCCCAGCATTTT. Translated: CASSPAGPPQPQHF.